This T cell receptor (beta chain) emerged from a study of blood T cell repertoires in COVID-19. As for the study in general: Specimens from acute and convalescent COVID-19 originated in the United States, Italy and Spain. Sample material is recorded as cDNA or gDNA derived from T cells, B-cell-depleted T cells, or PBMCs.

Method: immunoSEQ multiplex PCR; TCRdb's copy keeps in-frame clones and lacks some. The data show some 230,000 clones, 80% to 90% seen once. With 5 bases removed from V and 6 bases from J, the gap between germline ends came to 11 bases. The CDR3 runs to 13 residues. The chain combines TRBV12-3 or TRBV12-4 with TRBJ1-5, with D maybe TRBD1 (6 bases). The clonotype originates from a man between 50 and 59 years old who had recovered from COVID-19. Material for sequencing was peripheral blood. CDR3 amino acids: CASSMGATQPQHF. The DNA of the CDR3 is TGTGCCAGCAGTATGGGGGCAACTCAGCCCCAGCATTTT.